The table lists the clone carrying this TCR beta chain with many counts. This entry comes from a study of blood T cells in healthy people across ages. Sample-barcoded 5' priming and a J-beta primer mix drove a second PCR of about 6 to 12 cycles. TCRdb called the 5' RACE reads again in MiXCR, with one record for every CDR3 protein. Of some 890,000 distinct CDR3 sequences in the sample, about 27% were seen once. The V gene lost 5 bases and the J gene lost 3 bases, with 10 bases spanning the gap. This CDR3 is 13 amino acids long. Germline values: CDR1 SGHTA, CDR2 FQGNSA. This sample also appeared in a second study, on T cells of mothers and their children. As reported in that work: Each child gave a few million TCR beta CDR3 reads (each mother, over 9.5 million).

The V call is TRBV7-2, the J call TRBJ2-5, with a possible D match to TRBD1 (6 bases). The source of this sequence is a middle-aged woman in good health. The sequencing sample was made of blood. The CDR3 DNA reads TGTGCCAGCAGCAGTGGACAGAAAGAGACCCAGTACTTC. This sequence encodes CASSSGQKETQYF.